The entry below gives a single T cell receptor (beta chain) sequence along with its context. As yet, its antigen is unknown. V shed 1 base and J shed 5 bases, with 1 base lying between them. This CDR3 contains 11 residues. From germline, CDR1 is SGHVS and CDR2 FQNEAQ. Clones were read by immunoSEQ multiplex PCR, and TCRdb kept only the in-frame ones, dropping some. The sample consists of about 1.9 million clones, about 94% of them appearing once. This sample is drawn from a study of shared clonotypes between healthy human individuals. Study as a whole: Three plates were used per donor for CD4 naive, three for CD4 memory, two for CD8 naive and one for CD8 memory.

Naive-designated CD8 cells lacked CD45RO, were positively enriched for CCR7, and omitted terminally differentiated effector memory CD45RA+ cells. Regarding the study as a whole: The study generally estimated greater richness for naive than memory subsets. Only blood underwent sampling, and tissue repertoires likely differ. Clonotypes not shared had lower generation probabilities than those common to all four donors.

The gene calls are TRBV7-8 and TRBJ2-3; D gene uncertain. This TCR came from a young man in good health. Some clones in this sample may be carry-over from other donors' samples. Sequencing input: naive CD8+ T cells from PBMCs. The CDR3 sequence: CASSLEDTQYF. The DNA for the CDR3 is TGTGCCAGCAGCTTAGAAGATACGCAGTATTTT.